This TCR beta chain is drawn from a study of early T cells in non-severe SARS-CoV-2 infection. The CDR3 has 12 residues. Germline V gene lookup returns CDR1 MDHEN and CDR2 SYDVKM. V lost 11 bases to trimming and J lost 5 bases, with 14 bases between them. Study results and caveats: Using VDJdb, the matching emphasized anti-spike CD8 responses while missing private and CD4 specificities.

About this clonotype: The antigen is undetermined.

Individually, cDNA molecules had unique molecular identifiers attached to them. TCRdb re-derived calls from the 5' RACE reads in MiXCR, one entry per CDR3 protein. The repertoire holds about 77,000 distinct CDR3 sequences, with around 17% as singletons. This sequence originates from an adult who was a healthcare worker with PCR-confirmed SARS-CoV-2 infection or an uninfected control (not recorded which). The sequencing input was whole blood. This chain connects TRBV28 to TRBJ2-3, with D perhaps matching TRBD1 (5 bases). The CDR3 DNA follows: TGTGCCTCTCAGGGTGTGAGAGATACGCAGTATTTT. It translates to CASQGVRDTQYF.